These 27 T cell receptor beta chains were all obtained from the same sample, sequenced in a study of blood T cell repertoires in COVID-19. The table came from immunoSEQ multiplex PCR; TCRdb's copy has only in-frame clones and leaves some out. This table has more than 150,000 clones, 80% to 90% appearing once. The sequencing sample was made of PBMCs or T cells enriched from blood (not recorded which). These TCRs come from a woman aged 45 to 65 who had recovered from COVID-19.

The rearrangement joins TRBV2 to TRBJ1-5; D possibly corresponds to TRBD1 (6 bases). Trimming shortened V by 4 bases and J by 2 bases, and 12 bases separated the two germline ends. The CDR3 has 15 residues. Germline CDR1 is SNHLY and CDR2 is FYNNEI. The CDR3 DNA follows: TGTGCCAGCAGTGCCGGACAGACCCGCAATCAGCCCCAGCATTTT. Amino acid sequence: CASSAGQTRNQPQHF.

The genes are TRBV25-1 and TRBJ1-2; D not resolved. Germline V lookup: CDR1 MGHDK, CDR2 SYGVNS. CDR3 length: 12 residues. The V gene lost 6 bases and the J gene lost 4 bases, with 9 bases spanning the gap. CDR3 loop: CASSLNSYGYTF. The DNA of the CDR3 is TGTGCCAGCAGCCTAAACAGCTATGGCTACACCTTC.

The CDR3 DNA reads TGTGCCAGCTCCTTGGAACAGCTGAGCTACACCTTC. Its translation: CASSLEQLSYTF. V gene TRBV18 combines with J gene TRBJ1-2; no reliable D call. The V end lost 6 bases, the J end lost 9 bases, and 14 bases lay between the germline ends. Germline V gene lookup returns CDR1 KGHSH and CDR2 LQKENI. This CDR3 is 12 amino acids long.

The chain uses TRBV7-2 and TRBJ2-1; no firm D call. The length of the CDR3 is 11 residues. Trimming left V 2 bases short and J 12 bases short, with 8 bases between. The germline gives CDR1 SGHTA, CDR2 FQGNSA. The CDR3 DNA reads TGTGCCAGCAGCTTAACAGATGTGCAGTTCTTC. It specifies CASSLTDVQFF.

This chain links TRBV28 with TRBJ1-1; D possibly corresponds to TRBD1 (5 bases). The CDR3 consists of 13 residues. Germline V gene sequence: CDR1 MDHEN, CDR2 SYDVKM. V shed 6 bases and J shed 1 base, with 9 bases lying between them. Here the CDR3 reads CASRPDRNTEAFF. CDR3 DNA sequence: TGTGCCAGCAGACCCGACAGGAACACTGAAGCTTTCTTT.

The chain links TRBV14 to TRBJ2-2; TRBD2 agrees at 7 bases. The CDR3 loop spans 16 amino acids. The V gene's germline CDR1 is SGHDN and CDR2 FVKESK. The V gene end was trimmed by 5 bases and the J gene end by 4 bases; junction bases not matched to a gene: 10. CDR3 sequence (DNA): TGTGCCAGCAGCAAGAGGGAGGGACTTTTCACCGGGGAGCTGTTTTTT. This codes for CASSKREGLFTGELFF.

The V call is TRBV18, the J call TRBJ2-1; D gene unclear. V lost 2 bases and J lost 9, with 8 bases in between. The V gene's germline CDR1 is KGHSH and CDR2 LQKENI. This CDR3 region has 12 residues. This chain's CDR3 is CASSPSNPEQFF. DNA of the CDR3: TGTGCCAGCTCACCAAGCAACCCTGAGCAGTTCTTC.

This clone was observed once. V usage is TRBV14 and J usage is TRBJ1-4; TRBD1 is a possible D gene (6 bases). CDR1 is SGHDN, CDR2 FVKESK, per germline. The V end was cut by 4 bases, the J end by 5 bases, with 14 bases between. The CDR3 is 15 amino acids. In DNA form, the CDR3 reads TGTGCCAGCAGCCGGATAGGGGGGGCAAATGAAAAACTGTTTTTT. It is translated as CASSRIGGANEKLFF.

The V and J genes are TRBV11-2 and TRBJ1-1; 7 nucleotides line up with TRBD1. This CDR3 has 15 amino acids. The V and J ends lost 5 bases and 0 bases, in that order; junction bases with no gene match: 6. Germline V gene sequence: CDR1 SGHAT, CDR2 FQNNGV. The CDR3 sequence: CASSHVRGMNTEAFF. Written as DNA, the CDR3 is TGTGCCAGCAGCCACGTCAGGGGGATGAACACTGAAGCTTTCTTT.

About this clone itself: Other DNA variants within this sample encode the same CDR3. V usage is TRBV12-3 or TRBV12-4 and J usage is TRBJ1-1; D is possibly TRBD1 (6 bases). Deletions cut 2 bases from V and 3 bases from J, with 7 bases between. The CDR3 spans 13 residues. CDR3 sequence (DNA): TGTGCCAGCAGTTTAACAGGGTACACTGAAGCTTTCTTT. It encodes CASSLTGYTEAFF.

This chain joins TRBV10-3 and TRBJ2-6; a weak D match, TRBD2 (6 bases). Germline CDR1 ENHRY, CDR2 SYGVKD. Trimming took 8 bases from V and 0 from J, leaving 14 bases between them. CDR3 length: 16 residues. The CDR3 coding sequence is TGTGCCATCGACGCGGGGCCCGTCTCTGGGGCCAACGTCCTGACTTTC. It translates to CAIDAGPVSGANVLTF.

J is TRBJ2-5 and V is TRBV5-4; 7 nucleotides line up with TRBD1. J gave up 4 bases and V 2 bases, and 8 bases lay outside the gene matches. CDR1 SGHNT and CDR2 YYREEE come from the germline V gene (reference sequence). The CDR3 runs to 15 residues. CDR3 nucleotide sequence: TGTGCCAGCAGCTTAGGGGGCGGCCGGGCAGAGACCCAGTACTTC. Amino acids: CASSLGGGRAETQYF. Variable domain in full (rest from reference TRBV5-4 and TRBJ2-5): ETGVTQSPTHLIKTRGQQVTLRCSSQSGHNTVSWYQQALGQGPQFIFQYYREEENGRGNFPPRFSGLQFPNYSSELNVNALELDDSALYLCASSLGGGRAETQYFGPGTRLLVL.

The chain recombines TRBV19 with TRBJ2-1; 8 bases fit TRBD2. With 5 bases clipped from V and 16 bases from J, the junction kept 13 bases outside the gene matches. CDR3 length: 13 amino acids. Germline CDR1 LNHDA, CDR2 SQIVND (reference sequence). CDR3: CASSPPGLVVYFF. CDR3 in DNA: TGTGCCAGTAGTCCCCCGGGACTAGTTGTTTATTTCTTC.

J is TRBJ1-6 and V is TRBV19; D ambiguous. V was cut by 6 bases and J by 7 bases, with 13 bases left in between. This CDR3 is built from 14 residues. Germline CDR1 and CDR2: LNHDA and SQIVND (reference sequence). Written as DNA, the CDR3 is TGTGCCAGTAGGGCGGGCAGCTTGAATTCACCCCTCCACTTT. Translation gives CASRAGSLNSPLHF. The entire variable domain, with the rest obtained from reference TRBV19 and TRBJ1-6, is as follows: DGGITQSPKYLFRKEGQNVTLSCEQNLNHDAMYWYRQDPGQGLRLIYYSQIVNDFQKGDIAEGYSVSREKKESFPLTVTSAQKNPTAFYLCASRAGSLNSPLHFGNGTRLTVT.

The chain employs TRBV11-3 and TRBJ2-5; a weak D match, TRBD1 (5 bases). Germline CDR1 and CDR2: SGHNT and YENEEA. Trimming pared 2 bases from V and 5 bases from J, leaving 12 bases between. This CDR3 contains 14 residues. This chain's CDR3 is CASSLKQAPETQYF. For the CDR3, the DNA is TGTGCCAGCAGCTTAAAACAGGCACCGGAGACCCAGTACTTC.

The J gene is TRBJ2-7, the V gene TRBV5-1; 8 positions agree with TRBD1. Germline V gene data show CDR1 as SGHRS and CDR2 as YFSETQ. The CDR3 extends over 13 amino acids. V lost 5 bases, J lost 12 bases, and 13 bases stayed unmatched. The chain's CDR3 is CASRTGDGTLGYF. DNA of the CDR3: TGCGCCAGCAGGACAGGGGATGGCACTTTAGGGTACTTC.

The chain has TRBV15 and TRBJ2-7, with D possibly matching TRBD1 (6 bases). Trimming took 0 bases from V and 0 from J, leaving 15 bases between them. The CDR3 has 17 residues. Germline V gene lookup returns CDR1 LNHNV and CDR2 YYDKDF (reference sequence). The chain's CDR3 is CATSRDGEGGRSYEQYF. CDR3 in DNA: TGTGCCACCAGCAGAGATGGAGAAGGGGGTCGCTCCTACGAGCAGTACTTC.

The rearrangement uses TRBV2 and TRBJ1-4; D gene uncertain. Germline CDR1 is SNHLY and CDR2 is FYNNEI. The CDR3 runs to 14 residues. The V and J ends lost 1 base and 2 bases respectively, with 5 bases between them. Written as DNA, the CDR3 is TGTGCCAGCAGTGAAGGAGGGACTAATGAAAAACTGTTTTTT. Protein sequence: CASSEGGTNEKLFF.

The chain recombines TRBV19 with TRBJ2-3, with TRBD2 as a possible D gene (5 bases). The CDR3 is 16 residues long. Looked up from germline, CDR1 is LNHDA and CDR2 is SQIVND (reference sequence). Trimming took 10 bases from V and 0 from J, leaving 20 bases between them. CDR3 sequence (DNA): TGTGCCACCTCGGGGAACCCCAGATCTAGCACAGATACGCAGTATTTT. It encodes CATSGNPRSSTDTQYF.

The V call is TRBV16, the J call TRBJ1-5, with D uncertain. Germline CDR1 reads KGHSY; CDR2 reads FQNENV. The germline V and J ends were trimmed by 3 bases and 1 base, with 7 bases remaining between them. The CDR3 consists of 14 residues. The CDR3 here is CASSQLGSNQPQHF. In nucleotides, the CDR3 is TGTGCCAGCAGCCAGCTAGGAAGCAATCAGCCCCAGCATTTT.

The chain joins TRBV3-1 (or the pseudogene TRBV3-2) to TRBJ2-7, with a possible D match to TRBD1 (6 bases). Germline V lookup: CDR1 LGHDT, CDR2 YNNKEL (reference sequence). V dropped 0 bases and J dropped 5 bases, with 20 bases sitting between them. CDR3 length: 17 amino acids. CDR3 bases: TGTGCCAGCAGCCAAGATACACAGGGCGCAATCGTCGACGAGCAGTACTTC. It is translated as CASSQDTQGAIVDEQYF.

The chain links TRBV7-8 to TRBJ2-6; maybe TRBD2 (5 bases). This CDR3 has 15 amino acids. Per germline, CDR1 SGHVS and CDR2 FQNEAQ. V lost 5 bases to trimming and J lost 0 bases, with 8 bases between them. CDR3 sequence: CASSRDYSGANVLTF. CDR3 DNA sequence: TGTGCCAGCAGCCGAGACTACTCTGGGGCCAACGTCCTGACTTTC.

The CDR3: CASSWEGSGAFF. CDR3 sequence (DNA): TGTGCCAGCAGCTGGGAGGGATCGGGGGCTTTCTTT. This chain uses TRBV7-9 with TRBJ1-1; the D is unclear. CDR1 and CDR2 from the germline V gene are SEHNR and FQNEAQ (reference sequence). V lost 4 bases to trimming and J lost 11 bases, with 14 bases between them. This CDR3 has 12 amino acids.

The chain carries TRBV20-1 and TRBJ2-7; D is undetermined. Germline values: CDR1 DFQATT, CDR2 SNEGSKA (reference sequence). V shed 3 bases and J shed 6 bases, with 21 bases lying between them. This CDR3 region has 15 residues. The CDR3 sequence is CSASIAGSNFGEQYF. For the CDR3, the DNA is TGCAGTGCTAGTATAGCTGGGTCGAATTTCGGCGAGCAGTACTTC.

This clone appeared a few times. This chain connects TRBV4-3 to TRBJ2-1; TRBD2 matches 10 bases. J gave up 4 bases and V 4 bases, and 4 bases lay outside the gene matches. The CDR3 covers 15 residues. Germline CDR1 is LGHNA and CDR2 is YSLEER. The CDR3 reads CASSLGTSVYNEQFF. The CDR3 DNA reads TGCGCCAGCAGCCTTGGGACTAGCGTTTACAATGAGCAGTTCTTC.

The chain links TRBV12-5 to TRBJ2-7, with no clear D. Germline V gives CDR1 LGHNT, CDR2 FRNRAP. The CDR3 extends over 16 amino acids. Trimming removed 0 bases from V and 3 bases from J, with 15 bases in between. In DNA, the CDR3 is TGTGCTAGTGGTTTGGTACACAAAACCCTGTACTACGAGCAGTACTTC. Its translation: CASGLVHKTLYYEQYF.

The chain recombines TRBV5-4 with TRBJ2-3; TRBD2 matches 7 bases. The CDR3 covers 15 residues. Germline loops: CDR1 SGHNT, CDR2 YYREEE (reference sequence). J gave up 1 base and V 3 bases, and 5 bases lay outside the gene matches. CDR3 loop: CASSSPGRGTDTQYF. The CDR3 DNA reads as TGTGCCAGCAGCTCGCCGGGGAGGGGCACAGATACGCAGTATTTT.